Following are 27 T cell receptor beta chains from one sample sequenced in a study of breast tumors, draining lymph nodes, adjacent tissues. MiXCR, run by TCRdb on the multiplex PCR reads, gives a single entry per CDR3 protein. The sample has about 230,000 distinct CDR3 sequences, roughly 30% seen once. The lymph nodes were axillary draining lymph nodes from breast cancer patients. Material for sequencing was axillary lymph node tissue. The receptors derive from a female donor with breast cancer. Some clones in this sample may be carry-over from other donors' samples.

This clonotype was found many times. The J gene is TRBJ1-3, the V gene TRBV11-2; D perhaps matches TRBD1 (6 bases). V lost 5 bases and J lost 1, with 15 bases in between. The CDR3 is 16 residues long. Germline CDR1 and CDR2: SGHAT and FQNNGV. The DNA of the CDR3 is TGTGCCAGCAGCCCACGGGCAGGGGTGTCTGGAAACACCATATATTTT. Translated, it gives CASSPRAGVSGNTIYF.

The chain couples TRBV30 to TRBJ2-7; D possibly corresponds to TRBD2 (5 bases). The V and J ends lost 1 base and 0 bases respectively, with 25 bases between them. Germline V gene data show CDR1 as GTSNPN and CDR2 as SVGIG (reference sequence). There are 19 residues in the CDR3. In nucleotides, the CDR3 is TGTGCCTGGAGTGCGAGGGTTTGGTACGCGGGCGCTAGCTCCTACGAGCAGTACTTC. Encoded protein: CAWSARVWYAGASSYEQYF.

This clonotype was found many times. CDR3 sequence: CAWNGVDEQYF. DNA for the CDR3: TGTGCCTGGAACGGGGTGGACGAGCAGTACTTC. This rearrangement joins TRBV30 to TRBJ2-7, with a tentative D call TRBD2 (5 bases). The length of the CDR3 is 11 residues. Deletions cut 4 bases from V and 5 bases from J, with 9 bases between. The germline gives CDR1 GTSNPN, CDR2 SVGIG (reference sequence).

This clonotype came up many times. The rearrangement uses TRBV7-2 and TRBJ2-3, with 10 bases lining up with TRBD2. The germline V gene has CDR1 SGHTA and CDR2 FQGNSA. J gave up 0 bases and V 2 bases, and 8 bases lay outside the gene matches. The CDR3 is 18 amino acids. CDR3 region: CASSLRASGGTSTDTQYF. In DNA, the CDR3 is TGTGCCAGCAGCTTAAGGGCTAGCGGGGGTACTAGCACAGATACGCAGTATTTT.

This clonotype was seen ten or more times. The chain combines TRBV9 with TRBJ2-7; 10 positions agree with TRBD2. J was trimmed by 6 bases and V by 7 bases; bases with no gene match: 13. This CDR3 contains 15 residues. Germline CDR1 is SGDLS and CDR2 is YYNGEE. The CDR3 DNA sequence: TGTGCCAGCTCCCAAGCGGCTAGCGGGAGTGGCGAGCAGTACTTC. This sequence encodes CASSQAASGSGEQYF.

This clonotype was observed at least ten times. The CDR3 nucleotides are TGCAGCGTGTCCGGGACGGCGAACACTGAAGCTTTCTTT. It is translated as CSVSGTANTEAFF. This rearrangement joins TRBV29-1 to TRBJ1-1, with a tentative D call TRBD1 (5 bases). Per the germline V gene, CDR1 is SQVTM and CDR2 is ANQGSEA. V was pared by 6 bases and J by 1 base, with 12 bases between. This CDR3 has 13 residues.

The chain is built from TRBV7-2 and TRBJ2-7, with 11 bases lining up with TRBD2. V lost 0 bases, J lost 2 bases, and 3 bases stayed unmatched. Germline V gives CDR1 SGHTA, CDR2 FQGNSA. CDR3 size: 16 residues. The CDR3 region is CASSLAGTSGTYEQYF. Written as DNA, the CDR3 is TGTGCCAGCAGCTTAGCCGGGACTAGCGGAACCTACGAGCAGTACTTC.

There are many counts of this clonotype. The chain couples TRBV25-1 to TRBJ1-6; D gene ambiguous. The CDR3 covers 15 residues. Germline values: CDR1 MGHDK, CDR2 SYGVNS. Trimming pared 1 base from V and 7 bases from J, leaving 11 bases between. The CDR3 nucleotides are TGTGCCAGCAGTGAATGGGGAAGGGAGAATTCACCCCTCCACTTT. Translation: CASSEWGRENSPLHF.

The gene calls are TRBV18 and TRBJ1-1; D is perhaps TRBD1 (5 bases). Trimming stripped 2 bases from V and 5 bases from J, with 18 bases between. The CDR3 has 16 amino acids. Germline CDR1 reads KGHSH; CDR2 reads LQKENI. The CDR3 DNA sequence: TGTGCCAGCTCACCAAGGGCCGGTAGGGGAGTAACTGAAGCTTTCTTT. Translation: CASSPRAGRGVTEAFF.

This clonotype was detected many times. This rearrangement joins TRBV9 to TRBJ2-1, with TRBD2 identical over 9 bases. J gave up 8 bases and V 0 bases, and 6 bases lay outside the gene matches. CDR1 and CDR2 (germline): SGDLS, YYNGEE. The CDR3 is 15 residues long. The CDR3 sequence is CASSVVAGGPDEQFF. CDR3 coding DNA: TGTGCCAGCAGCGTAGTGGCGGGAGGGCCGGATGAGCAGTTCTTC.

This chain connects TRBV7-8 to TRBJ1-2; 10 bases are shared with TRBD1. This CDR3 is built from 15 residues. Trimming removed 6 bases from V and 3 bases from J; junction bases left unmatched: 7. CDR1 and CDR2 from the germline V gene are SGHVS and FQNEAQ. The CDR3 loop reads CASSITGQGDYGYTF. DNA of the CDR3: TGTGCCAGCAGTATAACAGGACAGGGGGACTATGGCTACACCTTC.

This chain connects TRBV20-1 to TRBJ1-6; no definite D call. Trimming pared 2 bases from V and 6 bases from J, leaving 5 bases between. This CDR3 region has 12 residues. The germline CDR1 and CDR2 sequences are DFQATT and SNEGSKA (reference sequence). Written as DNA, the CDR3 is TGCAGTGCTAGAAAGGGTAATTCACCCCTCCACTTT. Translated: CSARKGNSPLHF.

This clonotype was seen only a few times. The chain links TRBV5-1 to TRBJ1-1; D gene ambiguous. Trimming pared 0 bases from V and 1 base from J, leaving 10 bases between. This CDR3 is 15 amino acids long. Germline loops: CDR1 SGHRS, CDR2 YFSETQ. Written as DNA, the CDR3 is TGCGCCAGCAGCTTGGATGGACGCAGGAACACTGAAGCTTTCTTT. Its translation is CASSLDGRRNTEAFF.

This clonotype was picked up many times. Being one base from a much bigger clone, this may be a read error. CDR3 sequence (DNA): TGCAGTGCTAGACCCGGTCAGGGACGCGCCTTTGTCTACACCTTC. Protein product: CSARPGQGRAFVYTF. V and J are TRBV20-1 and TRBJ1-2; tentative D call: TRBD1 (5 bases). The germline CDR1 and CDR2 sequences are DFQATT and SNEGSKA (reference sequence). The CDR3 covers 15 residues. V lost 2 bases and J lost 10, with 23 bases in between.

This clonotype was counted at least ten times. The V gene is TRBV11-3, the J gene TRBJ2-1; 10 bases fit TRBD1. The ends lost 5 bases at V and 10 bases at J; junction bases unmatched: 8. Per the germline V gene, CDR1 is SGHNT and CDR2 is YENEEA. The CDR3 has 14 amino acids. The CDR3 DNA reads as TGTGCCAGCAGCGCCCGGGACAGGGGCGGGGAGCAGTTCTTC. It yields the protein CASSARDRGGEQFF.

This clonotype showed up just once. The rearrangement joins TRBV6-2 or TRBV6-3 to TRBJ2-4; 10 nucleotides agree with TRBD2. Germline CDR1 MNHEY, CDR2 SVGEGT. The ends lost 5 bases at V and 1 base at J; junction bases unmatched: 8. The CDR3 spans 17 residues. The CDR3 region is CASSLPLAGVAKNIQYF. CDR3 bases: TGTGCCAGCAGTCTCCCCCTAGCGGGAGTGGCCAAAAACATTCAGTACTTC.

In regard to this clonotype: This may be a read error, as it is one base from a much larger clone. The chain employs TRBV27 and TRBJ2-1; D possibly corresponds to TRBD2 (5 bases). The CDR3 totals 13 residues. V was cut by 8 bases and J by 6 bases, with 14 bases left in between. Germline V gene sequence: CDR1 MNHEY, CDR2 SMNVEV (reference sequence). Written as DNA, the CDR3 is TGTGCCAGCGGGGAAAGGAGGCTCAATGAGCAGTTCTTC. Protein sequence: CASGERRLNEQFF.

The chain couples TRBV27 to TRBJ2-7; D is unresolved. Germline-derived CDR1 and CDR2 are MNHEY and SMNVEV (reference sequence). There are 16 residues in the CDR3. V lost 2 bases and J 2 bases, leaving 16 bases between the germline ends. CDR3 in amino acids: CASSLKSPPAPYEQYF. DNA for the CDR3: TGTGCCAGCAGTTTAAAATCACCCCCGGCACCCTACGAGCAGTACTTC.

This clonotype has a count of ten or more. CDR3 DNA: TGTGCCAGCAGCCCCGCTTGGTCGGCCAAAAACATTCAGTACTTC. The encoded protein is CASSPAWSAKNIQYF. This chain links TRBV7-9 with TRBJ2-4, with unresolved D. The CDR3 extends over 15 amino acids. The germline V gene encodes CDR1 SEHNR and CDR2 FQNEAQ (reference sequence). V shed 5 bases and J shed 1 base, with 12 bases lying between them.

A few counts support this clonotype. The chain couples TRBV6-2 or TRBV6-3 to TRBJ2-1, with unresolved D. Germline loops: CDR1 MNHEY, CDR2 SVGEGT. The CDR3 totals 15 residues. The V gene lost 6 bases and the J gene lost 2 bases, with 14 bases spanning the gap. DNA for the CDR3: TGTGCCAGCAGCTCCCGGGCCCCGGCCTACAATGAGCAGTTCTTC. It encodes CASSSRAPAYNEQFF.

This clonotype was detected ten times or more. The CDR3 reads CASSYVGGSNYGYTF. Written as DNA, the CDR3 is TGTGCCAGCAGTTACGTCGGGGGCTCCAACTATGGCTACACCTTC. The chain couples TRBV6-5 to TRBJ1-2; D is perhaps TRBD1 (6 bases). Trimming removed 2 bases at V and 2 bases at J, with 12 bases between. CDR1 is MNHEY, CDR2 SVGAGI, per germline. The CDR3 is 15 amino acids.

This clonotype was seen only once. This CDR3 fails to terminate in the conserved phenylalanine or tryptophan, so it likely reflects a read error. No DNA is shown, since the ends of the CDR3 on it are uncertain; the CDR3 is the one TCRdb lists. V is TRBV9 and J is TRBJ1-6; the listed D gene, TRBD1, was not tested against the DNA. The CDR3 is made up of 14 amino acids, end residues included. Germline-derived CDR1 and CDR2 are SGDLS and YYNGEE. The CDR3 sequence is CASSFGGNGSPLPS.

This chain's CDR3 is CASRSGTVTGELFF. In DNA, the CDR3 is TGCGCCAGCAGATCCGGGACAGTCACCGGGGAGCTGTTTTTT. The V and J genes are TRBV10-1 and TRBJ2-2, with 7 bases that match TRBD1. After removal of 6 bases from V and 4 bases from J, the junction contained 5 bases not matched to a gene. Germline V CDR1 and CDR2: WNHNN, SYGVQD (reference sequence). The CDR3 runs 14 residues.

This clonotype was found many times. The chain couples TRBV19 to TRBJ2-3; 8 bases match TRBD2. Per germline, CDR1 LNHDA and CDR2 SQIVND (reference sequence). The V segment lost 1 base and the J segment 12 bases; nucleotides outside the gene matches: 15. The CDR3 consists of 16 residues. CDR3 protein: CASSIGPSTSAIPQYF. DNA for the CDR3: TGTGCCAGTAGTATAGGGCCCTCGACTAGCGCAATACCCCAGTATTTT.

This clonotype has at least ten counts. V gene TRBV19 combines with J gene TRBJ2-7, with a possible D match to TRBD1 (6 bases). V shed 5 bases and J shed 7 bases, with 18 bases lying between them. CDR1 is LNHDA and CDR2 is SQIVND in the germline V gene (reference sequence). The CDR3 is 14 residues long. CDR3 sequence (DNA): TGTGCCAGTAGTTTACTCGACAGGATACTTGAGCAGTACTTC. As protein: CASSLLDRILEQYF.

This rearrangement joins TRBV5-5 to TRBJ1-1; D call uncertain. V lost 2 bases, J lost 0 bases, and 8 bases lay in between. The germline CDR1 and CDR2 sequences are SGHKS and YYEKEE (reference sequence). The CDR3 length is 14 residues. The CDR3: CASSFRWMNTEAFF. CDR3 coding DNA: TGTGCCAGCAGCTTCAGGTGGATGAACACTGAAGCTTTCTTT.

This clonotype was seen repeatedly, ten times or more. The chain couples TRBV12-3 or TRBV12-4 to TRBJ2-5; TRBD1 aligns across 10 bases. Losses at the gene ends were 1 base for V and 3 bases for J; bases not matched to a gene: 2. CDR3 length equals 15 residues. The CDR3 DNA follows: TGTGCCAGCAGTTTAGATGGGACAGGGGAAGAGACCCAGTACTTC. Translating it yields CASSLDGTGEETQYF.